This TCR beta chain originates from a study of T-cell memory formation after mild COVID-19. Study-wide context: TCR clusters mostly belonged to single donors. Findings and limits, study-wide: For second-wave clones that peaked at day 37, SARS-CoV-2 specificity went unverified. Contracting CD4+ clones were located mainly in CM and EM, and CD8+ clones in EMRA.

This clonotype showed up many times. The antigen remains unidentified. Via MiXCR, TCRdb re-called the 5' RACE reads, giving one row per CDR3 protein. This sample carries about 170,000 distinct CDR3 sequences, approximately 12% of them seen once, and the ten largest clones take approximately 3.6%. The CDR3 is 13 amino acids. The germline V gene has CDR1 SEHNR and CDR2 FQNEAQ (reference sequence). Trimming removed 1 base from V and 12 bases from J, with 13 bases in between. Source material: PBMCs or a T cell subset sorted from them (not recorded which). The sequence was obtained from a young man who had mild COVID-19 (a few samples of this study predate the infection). Cell type and time point are not known. This chain joins TRBV7-9 and TRBJ2-1; possibly TRBD2 for D (5 bases). This chain's CDR3 is CASSLGGMPGQFF. CDR3 bases: TGTGCCAGCAGCTTAGGAGGGATGCCTGGGCAGTTCTTC.